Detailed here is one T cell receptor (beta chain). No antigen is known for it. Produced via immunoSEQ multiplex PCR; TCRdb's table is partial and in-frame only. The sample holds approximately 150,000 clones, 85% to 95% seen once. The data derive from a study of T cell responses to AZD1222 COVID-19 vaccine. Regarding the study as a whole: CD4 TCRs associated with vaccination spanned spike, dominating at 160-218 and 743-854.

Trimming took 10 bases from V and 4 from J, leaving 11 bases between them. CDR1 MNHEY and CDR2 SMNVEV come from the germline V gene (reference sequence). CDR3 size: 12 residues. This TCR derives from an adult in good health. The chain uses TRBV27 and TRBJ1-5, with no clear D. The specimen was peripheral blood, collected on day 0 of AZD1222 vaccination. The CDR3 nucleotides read TGTGCCACGCAGAAGGGAAATCAGCCCCAGCATTTT. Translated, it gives CATQKGNQPQHF.